This is a list of T cell receptor beta chains from one sample in a study of post-analysis software for immune sequencing data. TCRdb itself ran the PCR reads through MiXCR, one entry per CDR3 protein. Of about 680,000 distinct CDR3 sequences detected, over 45% appear once; the ten largest clones hold around 10%. The sequencing input was blood. These receptors were obtained from a girl aged 2-9 years with multiple sclerosis. Each CDR3 is given with its conserved first and last residue. D genes are given only for firm matches. A clone size is listed for some rows: how often the clone was seen (once, few, many), or a class if it is expanded.

CDR3nt: TGCAGTGCAGGGGGGGCGGGTGGCACTGAAGCTTTCTTT
CDR3aa: CSAGGAGGTEAFF
j_gene: TRBJ1-1
v_gene: TRBV20-1
len: 13
d_gene: -
abundance: -

CDR3nt: TGTGCCAGCAGCCATCCGGGGCCTGAGCAGTTCTTC
CDR3aa: CASSHPGPEQFF
j_gene: TRBJ2-1
v_gene: TRBV4-2
len: 12
d_gene: -
abundance: -

CDR3nt: TGCGCCAGCAGCAAAGGACAGGGGTCTTCCTACGAGCAGTACTTC
CDR3aa: CASSKGQGSSYEQYF
j_gene: TRBJ2-7
v_gene: TRBV5-1
len: 15
d_gene: TRBD1
abundance: -

CDR3nt: TGTGCCAGCAGTGAAAACGAGTATGGCTACACCTTC
CDR3aa: CASSENEYGYTF
j_gene: TRBJ1-2
v_gene: TRBV6-1
len: 12
d_gene: -
abundance: -

CDR3nt: TGCAGTGCTAGTACCCCCACGGGAAGTCAGTACTTC
CDR3aa: CSASTPTGSQYF
j_gene: TRBJ2-4
v_gene: TRBV20-1
len: 12
d_gene: -
abundance: many

CDR3nt: TGTGCCAGCAGTTACGGGGGGCAGGGCAATGAGCAGTTCTTC
CDR3aa: CASSYGGQGNEQFF
j_gene: TRBJ2-1
v_gene: TRBV6-5
len: 14
d_gene: -
abundance: -

CDR3nt: TGTGCCAGCAGCAACGGACAGGGGGTAGCGGAAGCTTTCTTT
CDR3aa: CASSNGQGVAEAFF
j_gene: TRBJ1-1
v_gene: TRBV6-5
len: 14
d_gene: TRBD1
abundance: -

CDR3nt: TGCAGTGCTAGGAGACTAGCCTACAATGAGCAGTTCTTC
CDR3aa: CSARRLAYNEQFF
j_gene: TRBJ2-1
v_gene: TRBV20-1
len: 13
d_gene: -
abundance: -

CDR3nt: TGTGCCAGCAGATACCGACTAGCGGGGAAGTACGAGCAGTACTTC
CDR3aa: CASRYRLAGKYEQYF
j_gene: TRBJ2-7
v_gene: TRBV28
len: 15
d_gene: TRBD2
abundance: -

CDR3nt: TGTGCCAGCAGTGAAAGCCGGTCGCCCACAGATACGCAGTATTTT
CDR3aa: CASSESRSPTDTQYF
j_gene: TRBJ2-3
v_gene: TRBV25-1
len: 15
d_gene: -
abundance: once

CDR3nt: TGCAGCGTTGACGGTACAGCCCAAGAGACCCAGTACTTC
CDR3aa: CSVDGTAQETQYF
j_gene: TRBJ2-5
v_gene: TRBV29-1
len: 13
d_gene: -
abundance: few

CDR3nt: TGTGCCAGCGGATCCAGGCGGCAAGAGACCCAGTACTTC
CDR3aa: CASGSRRQETQYF
j_gene: TRBJ2-5
v_gene: TRBV2
len: 13
d_gene: -
abundance: once

CDR3nt: TGCAGTGCTAGAGATCGTCAGGGAATCTACAATGAGCAGTTCTTC
CDR3aa: CSARDRQGIYNEQFF
j_gene: TRBJ2-1
v_gene: TRBV20-1
len: 15
d_gene: -
abundance: -

CDR3nt: TGTGCCAGCAGTGAAAAGGGCAATGAGCAGTTCTTC
CDR3aa: CASSEKGNEQFF
j_gene: TRBJ2-1
v_gene: TRBV25-1
len: 12
d_gene: -
abundance: once

CDR3nt: TGTGCCACCTACACGTCGCAGGGGGCAGATACGCAGTATTTT
CDR3aa: CATYTSQGADTQYF
j_gene: TRBJ2-3
v_gene: TRBV10-3
len: 14
d_gene: TRBD1
abundance: -

CDR3nt: TGTGCCAGCAGTCAGCCGGGGGGCGATGGTATCTATGGCTACACCTTC
CDR3aa: CASSQPGGDGIYGYTF
j_gene: TRBJ1-2
v_gene: TRBV7-9
len: 16
d_gene: -
abundance: -

CDR3nt: TGTGCCAGCAGTTTACTTAAGGGGGTAGGCAAAAACATTCAGTACTTC
CDR3aa: CASSLLKGVGKNIQYF
j_gene: TRBJ2-4
v_gene: TRBV28
len: 16
d_gene: -
abundance: -

CDR3nt: TGTGCCAGCAGTTTATTATCCCCCGGTGAGACCCAGTACTTC
CDR3aa: CASSLLSPGETQYF
j_gene: TRBJ2-5
v_gene: TRBV12-3/TRBV12-4
len: 14
d_gene: -
abundance: few

CDR3nt: TGTGCCAGCAGATTGAGGACAGGGGGTCTTTACAATGAGCAGTTCTTC
CDR3aa: CASRLRTGGLYNEQFF
j_gene: TRBJ2-1
v_gene: TRBV7-2
len: 16
d_gene: TRBD1
abundance: few

CDR3nt: TGTGCCAGCAGCTCAGGGCCGGGGGAGTCGAGCTACACCTTC
CDR3aa: CASSSGPGESSYTF
j_gene: TRBJ1-2
v_gene: TRBV11-2
len: 14
d_gene: -
abundance: -

CDR3nt: TGTGCCAGCAGCTTAGTACAGGGCTGGGAGCAGTTCTTC
CDR3aa: CASSLVQGWEQFF
j_gene: TRBJ2-1
v_gene: TRBV7-9
len: 13
d_gene: -
abundance: -

CDR3nt: TGCGCCAGCAGCTTAGGAGGGCTCCCTGACAATGAGCAGTTCTTC
CDR3aa: CASSLGGLPDNEQFF
j_gene: TRBJ2-1
v_gene: TRBV5-1
len: 15
d_gene: -
abundance: -

CDR3nt: TGTGCCAGCACCGCAGGGGGCCGGGATACTGAAGCTTTCTTT
CDR3aa: CASTAGGRDTEAFF
j_gene: TRBJ1-1
v_gene: TRBV5-5
len: 14
d_gene: TRBD1
abundance: -

CDR3nt: TGTGCCAGCAGCCCCCGTTCGAGGGCCGAGCAGTACTTC
CDR3aa: CASSPRSRAEQYF
j_gene: TRBJ2-7
v_gene: TRBV7-9
len: 13
d_gene: -
abundance: once

CDR3nt: TGCAGTGCTACGACAGGGGGAGGGAATGAGCAGTTCTTC
CDR3aa: CSATTGGGNEQFF
j_gene: TRBJ2-1
v_gene: TRBV20-1
len: 13
d_gene: TRBD1
abundance: -

CDR3nt: TGCGCCAGCAGCGAAAACCCGGGCAGTAATTCACCCCTCCACTTT
CDR3aa: CASSENPGSNSPLHF
j_gene: TRBJ1-6
v_gene: TRBV5-1
len: 15
d_gene: -
abundance: once

CDR3nt: TGTGCCAGCAGTTACGAAAGCGGGAGCTACGAGCAGTACTTC
CDR3aa: CASSYESGSYEQYF
j_gene: TRBJ2-7
v_gene: TRBV6-5
len: 14
d_gene: TRBD2
abundance: few

CDR3nt: TGCGCCAGCAGCCTAAACAGGGGTGCCGCTGAAGCTTTCTTT
CDR3aa: CASSLNRGAAEAFF
j_gene: TRBJ1-1
v_gene: TRBV5-1
len: 14
d_gene: TRBD1
abundance: once

CDR3nt: TGTGCCAGCAGTATGACAGGAGACTATGGCTACACCTTC
CDR3aa: CASSMTGDYGYTF
j_gene: TRBJ1-2
v_gene: TRBV12-3/TRBV12-4
len: 13
d_gene: -
abundance: -

CDR3nt: TGTGCCAGCAGGACGGACAGGGTGATTAATGAGCAGTTCTTC
CDR3aa: CASRTDRVINEQFF
j_gene: TRBJ2-1
v_gene: TRBV12-3/TRBV12-4
len: 14
d_gene: TRBD1
abundance: -

CDR3nt: TGTGCCAGCAGCTTGAGGGACAGCTTATACGAGCAGTACTTC
CDR3aa: CASSLRDSLYEQYF
j_gene: TRBJ2-7
v_gene: TRBV7-2
len: 14
d_gene: TRBD1
abundance: -

CDR3nt: TGTGCCAGCAGGGGCCTAGCGGGGGCGGGGACCCAGTACTTC
CDR3aa: CASRGLAGAGTQYF
j_gene: TRBJ2-5
v_gene: TRBV6-5
len: 14
d_gene: TRBD2
abundance: -

CDR3nt: TGCGCCAGCAATTTATCAGGGGATAACAATGAGCAGTTCTTC
CDR3aa: CASNLSGDNNEQFF
j_gene: TRBJ2-1
v_gene: TRBV5-1
len: 14
d_gene: -
abundance: few

CDR3nt: TGTGCCAGCAGGGAATTGACACAGGGAACCTACGAGCAGTACTTC
CDR3aa: CASRELTQGTYEQYF
j_gene: TRBJ2-7
v_gene: TRBV6-5
len: 15
d_gene: -
abundance: -

CDR3nt: TGTGCCAGCAGTGAGGGGACAGGGGAAGGGACTGAAGCTTTCTTT
CDR3aa: CASSEGTGEGTEAFF
j_gene: TRBJ1-1
v_gene: TRBV6-1
len: 15
d_gene: TRBD1
abundance: -

CDR3nt: TGTGCCAGCAGCTTCAAAGCTGGACTAGCGGGGGTGCAGTACTTC
CDR3aa: CASSFKAGLAGVQYF
j_gene: TRBJ2-7
v_gene: TRBV7-2
len: 15
d_gene: TRBD2
abundance: -

CDR3nt: TGTGCCAGCAGCCCTTCGAGGAATGAGCAGTTCTTC
CDR3aa: CASSPSRNEQFF
j_gene: TRBJ2-1
v_gene: TRBV11-3
len: 12
d_gene: -
abundance: few